This T cell receptor beta chain was found in a study of cytomegalovirus exposure and HLA in healthy donors. V was trimmed by 7 bases and J by 2 bases, leaving 15 bases between them. The CDR3 length is 14 residues. Germline V gene lookup returns CDR1 MNHNS and CDR2 SASEGT. The PCR ran on 60 Vbeta and 13 Jbeta primers. Some clones are missing from TCRdb's copy, which holds only in-frame ones; the method was immunoSEQ multiplex PCR. This sample carries over 150,000 clones, over 70% of them seen once, and the ten largest clones take about 1.6%. The genes are TRBV6-1 and TRBJ2-7; a possible D gene is TRBD2 (6 bases). Specimen: PBMCs. The receptor was isolated from a young woman in good health and CMV-seronegative. CDR3 nucleotides: TGTGCCAGCAAGGTAGGAGGGTCCCCCTACGAGCAGTACTTC. Encoded protein: CASKVGGSPYEQYF.